Below, 24 T cell receptor beta chains from the same sample are listed, as sequenced in a study of shared clonotypes between healthy human individuals. Sequencing used immunoSEQ multiplex PCR; TCRdb keeps in-frame clones, though not all of them. This sample has about 490,000 clones; approximately 78% occur once, and the top ten carry about 12%. Input material: PBMCs. The receptors were gathered from a woman aged 40 to 55 in good health. Some clones in this sample may be carry-over from other donors' samples.

V and J are TRBV28 and TRBJ2-5; unclear D gene. Germline V gene lookup returns CDR1 MDHEN and CDR2 SYDVKM. The CDR3 extends over 12 amino acids. Trimming left V 3 bases short and J 5 bases short, with 7 bases between. In nucleotides, the CDR3 is TGTGCCAGCAGTTTTCCGTTGGAGACCCAGTACTTC. This translates into CASSFPLETQYF.

V usage is TRBV7-2 and J usage is TRBJ2-3; D gene uncertain. V lost 2 bases, J lost 2 bases, and 8 bases lay in between. The CDR3 has 14 amino acids. Germline CDR1 SGHTA, CDR2 FQGNSA. CDR3 in DNA: TGTGCCAGCAGCTTAATGGCGAACACAGATACGCAGTATTTT. This encodes CASSLMANTDTQYF. Complete variable domain (other parts from reference TRBV7-2 and TRBJ2-3): GAGVSQSPSNKVTEKGKDVELRCDPISGHTALYWYRQSLGQGLEFLIYFQGNSAPDKSGLPSDRFSAERTGGSVSTLTIQRTQQEDSAVYLCASSLMANTDTQYFGPGTRLTVL.

This rearrangement joins TRBV7-9 to TRBJ1-1; maybe TRBD1 (6 bases). CDR3 size: 13 residues. Per the germline V gene, CDR1 is SEHNR and CDR2 is FQNEAQ (reference sequence). V was shortened by 0 bases and J by 10 bases, with 12 bases between the two germline ends. The CDR3 spells CASSLARTVGAFF. The CDR3 DNA reads TGTGCCAGCAGCTTAGCGAGGACAGTCGGAGCTTTCTTT.

The chain employs TRBV6-6 and TRBJ2-7; 10 bases fit TRBD2. The germline V gene encodes CDR1 MNHNY and CDR2 SVGAGI (reference sequence). V lost 10 bases and J lost 2; bases outside the gene matches: 8. This CDR3 contains 14 residues. CDR3: CAITSGIPPYEQYF. DNA of the CDR3: TGTGCCATAACTAGCGGGATCCCACCCTACGAGCAGTACTTC.

The table lists this clone with a few counts. The chain joins TRBV5-1 to TRBJ2-2; D remains ambiguous. Germline V CDR1 and CDR2: SGHRS, YFSETQ. This CDR3 has 12 amino acids. Trimming took 0 bases from V and 7 from J, leaving 4 bases between them. The DNA for the CDR3 is TGCGCCAGCAGCTTGGCGATCGGGGAGCTGTTTTTT. Translated, it gives CASSLAIGELFF.

For the CDR3, the DNA is TGTGCCAGCTCCCCAGCGGGAGAATCCGGGGAGCTGTTTTTT. Protein: CASSPAGESGELFF. The rearrangement links TRBV6-5 to TRBJ2-2, with 8 bases lining up with TRBD2. The CDR3 runs 14 residues. CDR1 MNHEY and CDR2 SVGAGI come from the germline V gene. The V segment lost 8 bases and the J segment 6 bases; nucleotides outside the gene matches: 8.

In this sample, this clone turned up many times. The chain carries TRBV6-6 and TRBJ2-2; 7 bases fit TRBD2. CDR1 and CDR2 (germline): MNHNY, SVGAGI (reference sequence). V lost 4 bases to trimming and J lost 5 bases; unmatched junction nucleotides: 7. The CDR3 spans 15 residues. The CDR3 loop reads CASSLPGLSTGELFF. Written as DNA, the CDR3 is TGTGCCAGCAGTTTACCGGGACTATCAACCGGGGAGCTGTTTTTT.

On this clone itself: A read error is possible here, since a much larger clone lies one base away. The chain has TRBV25-1 and TRBJ1-4; D is unclear. CDR1 is MGHDK, CDR2 SYGVNS, per germline. V was clipped by 1 base and J by 7 bases, with 19 bases between them. The CDR3 length is 17 residues. This chain's CDR3 is CASSESGKVARSEKLFF. DNA for the CDR3: TGTGCCAGCAGTGAATCCGGCAAAGTAGCGAGAAGTGAAAAACTGTTTTTT.

This clone was seen repeatedly, ten times or more. The sample holds other DNA sequences that translate to the same CDR3. The chain combines TRBV7-2 with TRBJ1-1; 8 bases map to TRBD1. CDR3 size: 15 residues. Germline V CDR1 and CDR2: SGHTA, FQGNSA. J was trimmed by 1 base and V by 1 base; bases with no gene match: 2. CDR3 nucleotide sequence: TGTGCCAGCAGCTTAGGGGACAGGAGGAACACTGAAGCTTTCTTT. Its translation: CASSLGDRRNTEAFF.

The chain has TRBV9 and TRBJ2-1; TRBD2 matches 9 bases. Trimming at V came to 3 bases and at J to 9 bases, leaving 10 bases not matched to a gene. Germline CDR1 is SGDLS and CDR2 is YYNGEE. This CDR3 spans 15 amino acids. The CDR3 DNA sequence: TGTGCCAGCAGCGGACTAGCGGACGGGGCCACTGAGCAGTTCTTC. Residues: CASSGLADGATEQFF.

The chain couples TRBV4-3 to TRBJ1-2; 9 bases are a match to TRBD1. Germline CDR1 reads LGHNA; CDR2 reads YSLEER. The J segment lost 5 bases and the V segment lost 3 bases, leaving 16 bases of the junction unmatched. This CDR3 has 18 residues. CDR3 DNA sequence: TGCGCCAGCAGCCACCCCGGACAGGGGTCGCAGGGTGGTTATGGCTACACCTTC. Protein sequence: CASSHPGQGSQGGYGYTF.

For this clone: A much larger clone sits a single nucleotide away, making a read error possible. The genes are TRBV10-2 and TRBJ1-5, with D tentatively TRBD1 (6 bases). The length of the CDR3 is 13 residues. Trimming left V 10 bases short and J 3 bases short, with 13 bases between. CDR1 and CDR2 (germline): WSHSY, SAAADI. The CDR3 protein is CATLTGYNQPQHF. In nucleotides, the CDR3 is TGCGCCACCCTAACAGGGTACAATCAGCCCCAGCATTTT.

The chain uses TRBV7-3 and TRBJ2-3, with 10 bases identical to TRBD2. Per germline, CDR1 SGHTA and CDR2 FQGTGA. The CDR3 runs 15 residues. Trimming took 4 bases from V and 4 from J; bases not matched to a gene: 5. The CDR3 loop is CASSSSGRAPDTQYF. In DNA form, the CDR3 reads TGTGCCAGCAGCTCCAGCGGGAGGGCCCCAGATACGCAGTATTTT.

The CDR3 bases are TGTGCCAGCAGCCCCCAAGGGGGTAGCGGGAGGGCCGGGGAGCTGTTTTTT. It encodes CASSPQGGSGRAGELFF. The chain carries TRBV5-4 and TRBJ2-2; 11 bases line up with TRBD2. Germline CDR1 and CDR2: SGHNT and YYREEE (reference sequence). V lost 4 bases to trimming and J lost 6 bases; unmatched junction nucleotides: 11. The CDR3 has 17 residues.

This chain links TRBV27 with TRBJ2-3; D is unresolved. Germline assignment: CDR1 MNHEY and CDR2 SMNVEV (reference sequence). CDR3 length: 14 residues. V was pared by 8 bases and J by 2 bases, with 14 bases between. The CDR3 is CASSKTDFTDTQYF. The CDR3 DNA reads as TGTGCCAGCTCGAAAACCGACTTCACAGATACGCAGTATTTT.

This clone was counted ten times or more. This rearrangement joins TRBV7-2 to TRBJ2-5; D is possibly TRBD1 or TRBD2 (5 bases each). Trimming removed 5 bases from V and 7 bases from J, with 29 bases in between. The germline gives CDR1 SGHTA, CDR2 FQGNSA. This CDR3 comprises 18 residues. The CDR3: CASSPEIWGRASLGTQYF. The CDR3 DNA reads TGTGCCAGCAGCCCGGAAATCTGGGGACGCGCCAGTCTGGGGACCCAGTACTTC. The full variable domain, its missing parts supplied by reference TRBV7-2 and TRBJ2-5, is GAGVSQSPSNKVTEKGKDVELRCDPISGHTALYWYRQSLGQGLEFLIYFQGNSAPDKSGLPSDRFSAERTGGSVSTLTIQRTQQEDSAVYLCASSPEIWGRASLGTQYFGPGTRLLVL.

This clone was recorded only once. The chain joins TRBV10-2 to TRBJ2-1; 13 bases fit TRBD2. The CDR3 runs to 20 residues. Trimming removed 4 bases from V and 1 base from J; junction bases left unmatched: 13. Germline lookup yields CDR1 WSHSY and CDR2 SAAADI. The DNA for the CDR3 is TGCGCCAGCAGTGGCGCGACTAGCGGGAGGATTCTAGGGTCCTACAATGAGCAGTTCTTC. This translates into CASSGATSGRILGSYNEQFF.

This rearrangement joins TRBV14 to TRBJ2-1, with D hard to call. The CDR3 loop spans 13 amino acids. Trimming took off 0 bases at V and 4 bases at J, with 4 bases between the two ends. Germline CDR1 is SGHDN and CDR2 is FVKESK. Here the CDR3 DNA reads TGTGCCAGCAGCCAAGAAGGTTACAATGAGCAGTTCTTC. Its protein product is CASSQEGYNEQFF.

In this sample, this clone turned up once. V is TRBV19 and J is TRBJ2-7, with D perhaps TRBD2 (5 bases). CDR1 is LNHDA and CDR2 is SQIVND in the germline V gene (reference sequence). The CDR3 consists of 15 residues. Trimming stripped 6 bases from V and 2 bases from J, with 17 bases between. The CDR3 sequence is CASSEDGKVPYEQYF. The CDR3 region has the DNA TGTGCCAGTAGCGAGGACGGGAAAGTACCCTACGAGCAGTACTTC.

This clone was recorded a few times. V and J are TRBV2 and TRBJ1-5; possibly TRBD1 for D (6 bases). This CDR3 region has 13 residues. The V gene's germline CDR1 is SNHLY and CDR2 FYNNEI. Trimming stripped 6 bases from V and 4 bases from J, with 10 bases between. CDR3 residues: CASSQDSNQPQHF. In nucleotides, the CDR3 is TGTGCCAGCAGCCAGGACAGTAATCAGCCCCAGCATTTT.

The chain links TRBV9 to TRBJ1-5; D perhaps matches TRBD1 (5 bases). The germline gives CDR1 SGDLS, CDR2 YYNGEE. The length of the CDR3 is 14 residues. V shed 0 bases and J shed 6 bases, with 10 bases lying between them. CDR3 sequence reads: CASSVGWGGQPQHF. CDR3 bases: TGTGCCAGCAGCGTAGGCTGGGGGGGTCAGCCCCAGCATTTT. The full variable domain, with the rest looked up from reference TRBV9 and TRBJ1-5, is DSGVTQTPKHLITATGQRVTLRCSPRSGDLSVYWYQQSLDQGLQFLIQYYNGEERAKGNILERFSAQQFPDLHSELNLSSLELGDSALYFCASSVGWGGQPQHFGDGTRLSIL.

This clone was observed once. The CDR3 nucleotides read TGCGCCAGCAGTGAGTCAACTAGCGGGTACGAGACCCAGTACTTC. This sequence encodes CASSESTSGYETQYF. V is TRBV10-1 and J is TRBJ2-5, with 9 bases aligning to TRBD2. This CDR3 is built from 15 residues. V shed 0 bases and J 5 bases; nucleotides not matched to a gene: 4. Germline-derived CDR1 and CDR2 are WNHNN and SYGVQD (reference sequence).

The rearrangement joins TRBV4-1 to TRBJ1-2; 8 bases are a match to TRBD1. The junction had 10 bases not matched to a gene; V was cut back by 2 bases and J by 5 bases. CDR1 and CDR2 (germline): MGHRA, YSYEKL. The CDR3 extends over 16 amino acids. The CDR3 DNA follows: TGCGCCAGCAGCCAACCCCGGACAGGGACAAGGTATGGCTACACCTTC. It is translated as CASSQPRTGTRYGYTF.

The chain uses TRBV27 and TRBJ2-3; 9 nucleotides align to TRBD2. The germline CDR1 and CDR2 sequences are MNHEY and SMNVEV (reference sequence). The V and J ends lost 2 bases and 2 bases, in that order; junction bases with no gene match: 5. The CDR3 is made up of 16 amino acids. CDR3 nucleotide sequence: TGTGCCAGCAGTTTAGCGGCGGGACTAGCCACAGATACGCAGTATTTT. The encoded protein is CASSLAAGLATDTQYF.